Presented here are 20 T cell receptor beta chains from one specimen sequenced in a study of PD-1 blockade in classical Hodgkin lymphoma. Only in-frame clones appear in the TCRdb table, and some are missing; sequencing was by immunoSEQ multiplex PCR. The profile shows 55,000 to 75,000 clones, 71% of them singletons. Relapse was seen in all patients after autologous stem cell transplantation, and brentuximab vedotin exposure was variable. The sequences come from peripheral blood mononuclear cells (PBMCs), collected before the second cycle of nivolumab. The receptor set was obtained from a human donor with classical Hodgkin lymphoma.

The chain carries TRBV30 and TRBJ2-7; D possibly corresponds to TRBD2 (6 bases). Germline CDR1 GTSNPN, CDR2 SVGIG (reference sequence). This CDR3 comprises 13 residues. V was clipped by 3 bases and J by 1 base, with 10 bases between them. In DNA form, the CDR3 reads TGTGCCTGGAGAGGAGGGTCGTCCTACGAGCAGTACTTC. Translation: CAWRGGSSYEQYF.

A remark on this clone: The sample has other DNA sequences that encode this CDR3 too. This rearrangement joins TRBV6-5 to TRBJ1-2, with a possible D match to TRBD1 (6 bases). The CDR3 is made up of 13 amino acids. With 5 bases removed from V and 4 bases from J, the gap between germline ends came to 11 bases. Germline CDR1 MNHEY, CDR2 SVGAGI. CDR3 region: CASSPQGFYGYTF. The DNA of the CDR3 is TGTGCCAGCAGTCCCCAGGGGTTCTATGGCTACACCTTC.

This clone was counted a few times. The genes are TRBV10-2 and TRBJ2-7; TRBD2 matches 13 bases. In germline, CDR1 is WSHSY, CDR2 SAAADI. The CDR3 is 14 residues long. Trimming removed 7 bases from V and 5 bases from J; junction bases left unmatched: 5. CDR3 nucleotides: TGCGCCAGCAAGTTTGGACTAGCGGGAGACGAGCAGTACTTC. This encodes CASKFGLAGDEQYF.

The gene calls are TRBV2 and TRBJ1-5; D might be TRBD1 (5 bases). CDR1 and CDR2 from the germline V gene are SNHLY and FYNNEI. V lost 3 bases and J 8 bases, leaving 11 bases between the germline ends. The CDR3 consists of 13 residues. CDR3 nucleotide sequence: TGTGCCAGCAGTGAGGGGGAGAGAGAGCCCCAGCATTTT. This encodes CASSEGEREPQHF.

CDR3 nucleotides: TGCGCCAGCAGCGTGGGACTAGCGGTCTCTGGGGCCAACGTCCTGACTTTC. It is translated as CASSVGLAVSGANVLTF. This chain connects TRBV5-1 to TRBJ2-6, with TRBD2 matching 11 bases. CDR1 and CDR2 from the germline V gene are SGHRS and YFSETQ. After removal of 4 bases from V and 0 bases from J, the junction contained 3 bases not matched to a gene. The CDR3 length is 17 residues.

The chain combines TRBV6-1 with TRBJ1-1; D call uncertain. Trimming shortened V by 8 bases and J by 5 bases, and 15 bases separated the two germline ends. The length of the CDR3 is 13 residues. The germline V gene has CDR1 MNHNS and CDR2 SASEGT. The CDR3 sequence is CASCRQGRTEAFF. CDR3 bases: TGTGCCAGCTGTCGCCAAGGTAGAACTGAAGCTTTCTTT.

This clone was found many times. The gene calls are TRBV7-3 and TRBJ2-7, with a tentative D call TRBD1 (5 bases). The CDR3 extends over 12 amino acids. Trimming removed 4 bases at V and 6 bases at J, with 10 bases between. Germline V CDR1 and CDR2: SGHTA, FQGTGA. DNA for the CDR3: TGTGCCAGCAGCTCCACAGGATCCGAGCAGTACTTC. Translation gives CASSSTGSEQYF.

This chain connects TRBV2 to TRBJ1-1, with a tentative D call TRBD1 (6 bases). CDR1 is SNHLY and CDR2 is FYNNEI in the germline V gene. This CDR3 is built from 13 residues. Trimming took off 9 bases at V and 0 bases at J, with 11 bases between the two ends. CDR3 nucleotides: TGTGCCAGTCTTTACAGGGTGAACACTGAAGCTTTCTTT. Translating gives CASLYRVNTEAFF.

The CDR3 region has the DNA TGCAGCGTCGGGACTAGCGGGGCCTCAGGGGAGACCCAGTACTTC. Residues: CSVGTSGASGETQYF. The V gene is TRBV29-1, the J gene TRBJ2-5, with 13 bases identical to TRBD2. Germline V lookup: CDR1 SQVTM, CDR2 ANQGSEA. V dropped 6 bases and J dropped 5; count of bases not matched to a gene: 9. This CDR3 is built from 15 residues.

The chain recombines TRBV7-9 with TRBJ2-7; TRBD1 matches at 11 bases. CDR3 length equals 16 residues. The J segment lost 3 bases and the V segment lost 5 bases, leaving 9 bases of the junction unmatched. Germline V gene sequence: CDR1 SEHNR, CDR2 FQNEAQ (reference sequence). The CDR3 loop reads CASSAQPGQGDYEQYF. The CDR3 DNA follows: TGTGCCAGCAGCGCGCAGCCGGGACAGGGGGACTACGAGCAGTACTTC.

This clone was seen more than once but under ten times. The chain links TRBV6-1 to TRBJ1-5, with 7 positions matching TRBD1. Trimming cost V 4 bases and J 4 bases; bases outside gene matches: 1. CDR1 is MNHNS, CDR2 SASEGT, per germline. This CDR3 region has 13 residues. CDR3 nucleotides: TGTGCCAGCAGTGGGGACAGAAATCAGCCCCAGCATTTT. Its protein product is CASSGDRNQPQHF.

The chain is built from TRBV6-5 and TRBJ2-7; 7 positions agree with TRBD2. Germline CDR1 reads MNHEY; CDR2 reads SVGAGI. The J segment lost 2 bases and the V segment lost 4 bases, leaving 5 bases of the junction unmatched. This CDR3 comprises 14 residues. In nucleotides, the CDR3 is TGTGCCAGCAGTTCTGGGGGAGGGACCTACGAGCAGTACTTC. Protein product: CASSSGGGTYEQYF.

This rearrangement joins TRBV6-6 to TRBJ1-2; a possible D gene is TRBD1 (6 bases). Germline assignment: CDR1 MNHNY and CDR2 SVGAGI (reference sequence). The CDR3 extends over 15 amino acids. V gave up 8 bases and J gave up 8 bases, with 24 bases separating them. The CDR3 DNA sequence: TGTGCCAGCTGGCCGAACAGGGACGTCTTGCAGGGCTACACCTTC. It is translated as CASWPNRDVLQGYTF.

This chain links TRBV14 with TRBJ2-7; D ambiguous. The V and J ends lost 6 bases and 7 bases respectively, with 16 bases between them. The germline V gene has CDR1 SGHDN and CDR2 FVKESK. CDR3 length equals 13 residues. CDR3 in amino acids: CASSRPTVSEQYF. The CDR3 DNA follows: TGTGCCAGCAGTAGACCTACTGTATCGGAGCAGTACTTC.

The rearrangement links TRBV11-2 to TRBJ2-1; 12 bases match TRBD2. This CDR3 has 17 residues. The trim removed 1 base at V and 6 bases at J, leaving 7 bases unmatched. Germline assignment: CDR1 SGHAT and CDR2 FQNNGV. CDR3 sequence reads: CASSLATLAGGFNEQFF. The CDR3 DNA follows: TGTGCCAGCAGCTTAGCAACACTAGCGGGGGGTTTCAATGAGCAGTTCTTC.

The chain employs TRBV7-2 and TRBJ2-1; 9 bases line up with TRBD2. The germline V gene encodes CDR1 SGHTA and CDR2 FQGNSA. J lost 3 bases, V lost 0 bases, and 3 bases had no gene match. The CDR3 sequence is 16 residues long. CDR3: CASSLAGSGGYNEQFF. The CDR3 DNA reads TGTGCCAGCAGCTTAGCTGGTAGCGGGGGCTACAATGAGCAGTTCTTC.

This rearrangement joins TRBV18 to TRBJ1-1; D gene uncertain. This CDR3 has 13 residues. CDR1 is KGHSH and CDR2 is LQKENI in the germline V gene. V lost 4 bases and J 1 base, leaving 7 bases between the germline ends. This CDR3 reads CASSQVQNTEAFF. The CDR3 nucleotides read TGTGCCAGCTCACAAGTACAGAACACTGAAGCTTTCTTT.

The chain carries TRBV5-6 and TRBJ1-2, with D tentatively TRBD1 (6 bases). The length of the CDR3 is 15 residues. The germline V gene encodes CDR1 SGHDT and CDR2 YYEEEE. V lost 2 bases and J lost 4, with 15 bases in between. The CDR3: CASSFKDSLLYGYTF. The DNA of the CDR3 is TGTGCCAGCAGCTTTAAGGACAGCCTGCTCTATGGCTACACCTTC.

The gene calls are TRBV6-6 and TRBJ2-1; TRBD2 agrees at 9 bases. CDR1 and CDR2 (germline): MNHNY, SVGAGI (reference sequence). The V and J ends lost 7 bases and 7 bases, in that order; junction bases with no gene match: 8. This CDR3 spans 14 amino acids. CDR3 loop: CASNMRGGLNEQFF. CDR3 sequence (DNA): TGTGCCAGCAATATGCGGGGGGGCCTAAATGAGCAGTTCTTC.

The chain recombines TRBV19 with TRBJ2-5, with 12 bases matching TRBD2. The CDR3 totals 15 residues. J was trimmed by 6 bases and V by 5 bases; bases with no gene match: 7. The germline V gene encodes CDR1 LNHDA and CDR2 SQIVND (reference sequence). The CDR3 protein is CASSVGLAGMKTQYF. The CDR3, as DNA: TGTGCCAGTAGTGTCGGACTAGCGGGAATGAAGACCCAGTACTTC. Together with reference TRBV19 and TRBJ2-5, the CDR3 gives the full variable domain: DGGITQSPKYLFRKEGQNVTLSCEQNLNHDAMYWYRQDPGQGLRLIYYSQIVNDFQKGDIAEGYSVSREKKESFPLTVTSAQKNPTAFYLCASSVGLAGMKTQYFGPGTRLLVL.